The 10 T cell receptor beta chains below come from one sample, sequenced in a study of shared clonotypes between healthy human individuals. Repertoires were generated with immunoSEQ multiplex PCR, while TCRdb's copy carries only in-frame clones and drops some. The repertoire holds about 980,000 clones, 60% to 85% seen once, with about 1.5% in the top ten. Sequencing was carried out using memory CD4+ T cells sorted from blood. Regarding subset: CD45RA-negative fraction. Receptor source: a man aged 18 to 35 in good health.

This sequence joins TRBV6-6 and TRBJ2-7; no clear D. V was cut by 7 bases and J by 9 bases, with 25 bases left in between. The CDR3 covers 15 residues. The germline V gene encodes CDR1 MNHNY and CDR2 SVGAGI (reference sequence). The CDR3 region has the DNA TGTGCCAGCACCCACGACACAAGCCGGGCTGCTACGCAGTACTTC. It yields the protein CASTHDTSRAATQYF.

The rearrangement links TRBV7-9 to TRBJ2-6, with D perhaps being TRBD1 or TRBD2 (5 bases each). The V gene lost 4 bases and the J gene lost 0 bases, with 10 bases spanning the gap. This CDR3 spans 16 amino acids. The germline V gene has CDR1 SEHNR and CDR2 FQNEAQ (reference sequence). CDR3 DNA sequence: TGTGCCAGCAGCTGGGACGGGTCCTCTGGGGCCAACGTCCTGACTTTC. It yields the protein CASSWDGSSGANVLTF.

This clone appeared a single time. V usage is TRBV6-5 and J usage is TRBJ2-4, with D possibly matching TRBD1 (6 bases). From germline, CDR1 is MNHEY and CDR2 SVGAGI. This CDR3 is built from 15 residues. Trimming shortened V by 6 bases and J by 8 bases, and 20 bases separated the two germline ends. CDR3: CASSPRDTLRYIQYF. CDR3 in DNA: TGTGCCAGCAGCCCCCGGGACACCTTAAGGTACATTCAGTACTTC.

This chain joins TRBV27 and TRBJ2-1; TRBD1 matches at 10 bases. Germline CDR1 and CDR2: MNHEY and SMNVEV (reference sequence). This CDR3 is built from 16 residues. With V trimmed by 3 bases and J by 9 bases, 11 bases remained unmatched. CDR3 sequence: CASSFRTGGFKGEQFF. CDR3 nucleotide sequence: TGTGCCAGCAGTTTCAGGACAGGGGGTTTTAAGGGTGAGCAGTTCTTC.

The sample holds a few counts of this clone. This chain connects TRBV7-2 to TRBJ2-7; 11 positions match TRBD2. Germline CDR1 is SGHTA and CDR2 is FQGNSA. The junction had 3 bases not matched to a gene; V was cut back by 1 base and J by 1 base. The CDR3 contains 16 residues. CDR3 region: CASSLGTSGRSYEQYF. Written as DNA, the CDR3 is TGTGCCAGCAGCTTAGGTACTAGCGGGAGATCCTACGAGCAGTACTTC.

The genes are TRBV5-4 and TRBJ1-2; no definite D call. The CDR3 is 15 residues long. V dropped 0 bases and J dropped 4 bases, with 13 bases sitting between them. Germline assignment: CDR1 SGHNT and CDR2 YYREEE (reference sequence). CDR3 amino acids: CASSLEARLGYGYTF. CDR3 nucleotide sequence: TGTGCCAGCAGCTTGGAGGCCAGGTTGGGCTATGGCTACACCTTC.

V and J are TRBV6-6 and TRBJ1-2; no definite D call. The V end was cut by 7 bases, the J end by 7 bases, with 13 bases between. The CDR3 totals 12 residues. Germline CDR1 MNHNY, CDR2 SVGAGI (reference sequence). The DNA for the CDR3 is TGTGCCAGCATACGGGGAGGGTTTGGCTACACCTTC. This gives the protein CASIRGGFGYTF.

The gene calls are TRBV2 and TRBJ2-7; 10 bases match TRBD2. CDR1 SNHLY and CDR2 FYNNEI come from the germline V gene. V gave up 5 bases and J gave up 2 bases; unmatched junction bases: 6. The CDR3 totals 15 residues. CDR3 bases: TGTGCCAGCAGTCTACGGACTAGCGGAACCTACGAGCAGTACTTC. It encodes CASSLRTSGTYEQYF.

To note about this clone: A read error may produce the germline difference seen at one junction end. The chain couples TRBV7-7 to TRBJ2-1, with 7 bases identical to TRBD2. CDR1 and CDR2 from the germline V gene are SSHAT and FNYEAQ (reference sequence). The CDR3 loop spans 18 amino acids. DNA for the CDR3: TGTGCTAGCAGCTGTGGGGCCGGGACTACCCTTCTAGTGAATGAGCAGTTCTTC. Residues: CASSCGAGTTLLVNEQFF.

This clone occurred many times. The chain couples TRBV4-1 to TRBJ1-6; 9 positions match TRBD1. The CDR3 runs 17 residues. Trimming removed 0 bases from V and 9 bases from J; junction bases left unmatched: 9. Germline loops: CDR1 MGHRA, CDR2 YSYEKL. Here the CDR3 reads CASSQDRRVQGASPLHF. The CDR3 DNA reads TGCGCCAGCAGCCAAGATCGGCGGGTACAGGGGGCTTCACCCCTCCACTTT.